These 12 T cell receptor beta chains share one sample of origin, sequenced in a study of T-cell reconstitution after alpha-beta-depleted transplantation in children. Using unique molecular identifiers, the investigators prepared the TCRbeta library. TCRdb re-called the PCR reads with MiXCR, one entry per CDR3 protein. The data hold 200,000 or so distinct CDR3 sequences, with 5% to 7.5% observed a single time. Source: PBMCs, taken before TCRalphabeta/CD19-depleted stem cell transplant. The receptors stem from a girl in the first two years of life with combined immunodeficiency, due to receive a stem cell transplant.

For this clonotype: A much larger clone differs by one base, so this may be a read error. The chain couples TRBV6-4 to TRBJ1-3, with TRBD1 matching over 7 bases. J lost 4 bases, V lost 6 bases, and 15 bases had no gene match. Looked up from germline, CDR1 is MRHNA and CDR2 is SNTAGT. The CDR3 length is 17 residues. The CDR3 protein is CASRVHIPGGRGNTIYF. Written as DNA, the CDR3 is TGTGCCAGCAGAGTGCACATTCCAGGGGGACGAGGAAACACCATATATTTT.

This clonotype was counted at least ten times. This CDR3 is CASRPPGAETQYF. The DNA for the CDR3 is TGTGCCAGCAGACCTCCGGGGGCCGAGACCCAGTACTTC. This chain joins TRBV12-3 or TRBV12-4 and TRBJ2-5, with D perhaps TRBD1 or TRBD2 (6 bases each). Trimming left V 6 bases short and J 5 bases short, with 13 bases between. The CDR3 covers 13 residues.

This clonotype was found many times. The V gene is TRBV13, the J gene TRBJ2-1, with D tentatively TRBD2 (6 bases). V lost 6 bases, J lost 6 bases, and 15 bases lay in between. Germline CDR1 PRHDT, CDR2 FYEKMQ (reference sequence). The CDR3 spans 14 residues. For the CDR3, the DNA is TGTGCCAGCAGTCTCGACGCGGGAACCAATGAGCAGTTCTTC. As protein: CASSLDAGTNEQFF.

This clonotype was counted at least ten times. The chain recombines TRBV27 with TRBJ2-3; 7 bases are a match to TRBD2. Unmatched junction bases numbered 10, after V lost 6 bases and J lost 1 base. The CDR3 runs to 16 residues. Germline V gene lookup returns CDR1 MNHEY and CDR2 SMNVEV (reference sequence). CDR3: CASSPVVLAGTDTQYF. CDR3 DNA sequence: TGTGCCAGCAGCCCCGTCGTCCTAGCGGGCACAGATACGCAGTATTTT.

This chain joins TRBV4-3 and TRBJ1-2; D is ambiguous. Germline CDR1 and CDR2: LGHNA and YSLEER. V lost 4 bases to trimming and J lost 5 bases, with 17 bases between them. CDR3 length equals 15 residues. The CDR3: CASSPTRTDLYGYTF. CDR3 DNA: TGCGCCAGCAGCCCCACCAGGACGGACCTTTATGGCTACACCTTC.

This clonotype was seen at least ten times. The CDR3 DNA reads as TGTGCCAGCAGCTTACGACTTCCTGACGAGCAGTACTTC. It yields the protein CASSLRLPDEQYF. V is TRBV7-9 and J is TRBJ2-7; unclear D gene. Trimming took 2 bases from V and 5 from J, leaving 10 bases between them. CDR3 length equals 13 residues. Germline CDR1 SEHNR, CDR2 FQNEAQ (reference sequence).

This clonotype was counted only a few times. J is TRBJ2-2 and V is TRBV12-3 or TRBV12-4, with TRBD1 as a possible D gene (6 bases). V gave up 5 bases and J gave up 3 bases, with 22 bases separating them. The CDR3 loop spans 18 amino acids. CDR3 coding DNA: TGTGCCAGCAGTCCGATCCCGACAGGCCCCCAAGACACCGGGGAGCTGTTTTTT. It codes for CASSPIPTGPQDTGELFF.

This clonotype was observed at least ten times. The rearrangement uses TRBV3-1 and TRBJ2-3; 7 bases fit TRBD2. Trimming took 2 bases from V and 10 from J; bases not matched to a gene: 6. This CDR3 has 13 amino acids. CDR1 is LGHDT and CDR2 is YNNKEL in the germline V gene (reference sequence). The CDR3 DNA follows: TGTGCCAGCAGCCAACTAGCGGTAGAGGCGCAGTATTTT. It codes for CASSQLAVEAQYF.

The CDR3 here is CAITPDRAPETQYF. CDR3 sequence (DNA): TGTGCCATCACCCCGGACAGGGCCCCGGAGACCCAGTACTTC. The chain couples TRBV10-3 to TRBJ2-5; TRBD1 agrees at 8 bases. The CDR3 totals 14 residues. V trimming: 7 bases; J trimming: 5 bases; junction bases outside the gene matches: 9. Germline V gene sequence: CDR1 ENHRY, CDR2 SYGVKD.

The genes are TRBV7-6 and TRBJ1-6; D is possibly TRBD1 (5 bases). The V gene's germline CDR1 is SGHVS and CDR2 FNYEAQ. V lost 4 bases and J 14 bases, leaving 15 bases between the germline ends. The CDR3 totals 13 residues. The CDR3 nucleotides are TGTGCCAGCAGCTCACCGGGGGACCGGACCCTCCACTTT. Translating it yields CASSSPGDRTLHF.

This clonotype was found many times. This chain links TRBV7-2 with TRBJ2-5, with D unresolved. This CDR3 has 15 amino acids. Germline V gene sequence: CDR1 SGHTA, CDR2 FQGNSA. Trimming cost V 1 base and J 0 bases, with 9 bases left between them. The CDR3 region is CASSLGSSYQETQYF. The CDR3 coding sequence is TGTGCCAGCAGCTTAGGGTCTTCGTACCAAGAGACCCAGTACTTC.

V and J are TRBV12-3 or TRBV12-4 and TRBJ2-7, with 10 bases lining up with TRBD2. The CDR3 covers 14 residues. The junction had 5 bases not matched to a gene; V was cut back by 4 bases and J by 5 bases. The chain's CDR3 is CASSYTGTSDEQYF. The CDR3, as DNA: TGTGCCAGCAGTTACACCGGGACTAGCGACGAGCAGTACTTC.